Following are 27 T cell receptor beta chains from one sample sequenced in a study of blood T cell repertoires in COVID-19. Using immunoSEQ multiplex PCR, the repertoire was profiled, and TCRdb retains in-frame clones only, with some absent. Here the sample spans some 180,000 clones, roughly nine tenths being singletons. Sequenced material: peripheral blood. The origin of the receptors is an older man with active or convalescent COVID-19.

The chain carries TRBV25-1 and TRBJ1-3; no definite D call. Germline V gene sequence: CDR1 MGHDK, CDR2 SYGVNS. This CDR3 is built from 15 residues. V gave up 3 bases and J gave up 2 bases, with 11 bases separating them. CDR3 region: CASSEGGPPGNTIYF. CDR3 sequence (DNA): TGTGCCAGCAGTGAGGGTGGGCCCCCTGGAAACACCATATATTTT.

This chain connects TRBV3-1 (or the pseudogene TRBV3-2) to TRBJ2-1; 9 bases are shared with TRBD2. Germline assignment: CDR1 LGHDT and CDR2 YNNKEL (reference sequence). The CDR3 extends over 16 amino acids. V dropped 0 bases and J dropped 8; count of bases not matched to a gene: 8. Here the CDR3 reads CASSQEGLAGRYEQFF. CDR3 DNA: TGTGCCAGCAGCCAAGAAGGGCTAGCGGGGCGCTATGAGCAGTTCTTC.

On this clone itself: A junction boundary mismatches the germline segment, possibly from a read error. V usage is TRBV12-3 or TRBV12-4 and J usage is TRBJ1-2, with TRBD1 identical over 7 bases. CDR3 length: 13 residues. For the CDR3, the DNA is TGCGCCAGCAGGCTCCCGGGACAGAGGAATGTCACCTTC. It yields the protein CASRLPGQRNVTF.

The rearrangement joins TRBV5-5 to TRBJ2-7, with a possible D match to TRBD2 (5 bases). Deletions cut 1 base from V and 7 bases from J, with 12 bases between. The germline gives CDR1 SGHKS, CDR2 YYEKEE (reference sequence). This CDR3 comprises 13 residues. CDR3 nucleotide sequence: TGTGCCAGCAGCTTGCGTCCTGCGGGTGAGCAGTACTTC. Protein product: CASSLRPAGEQYF.

V usage is TRBV5-4 and J usage is TRBJ1-2; 8 bases align to TRBD1. V was clipped by 0 bases and J by 3 bases; unmatched bases: 4. Germline CDR1 reads SGHNT; CDR2 reads YYREEE (reference sequence). This CDR3 region has 15 residues. This CDR3 is CASSLGTGQYYGYTF. For the CDR3, the DNA is TGTGCCAGCAGCTTGGGGACAGGGCAGTACTATGGCTACACCTTC.

This chain connects TRBV9 to TRBJ1-4; 7 bases fit TRBD1. Germline loops: CDR1 SGDLS, CDR2 YYNGEE. The CDR3 loop spans 15 amino acids. The trim removed 0 bases at V and 5 bases at J, leaving 4 bases unmatched. CDR3 amino acids: CASSVVTGENEKLFF. The CDR3 DNA reads TGTGCCAGCAGCGTAGTTACAGGGGAGAATGAAAAACTGTTTTTT.

Details on this clone: Other DNA variants within this sample encode the same CDR3. The chain couples TRBV5-1 to TRBJ1-2; the match to TRBD1 covers 7 bases. Germline values: CDR1 SGHRS, CDR2 YFSETQ. The CDR3 runs 14 residues. V shed 4 bases and J 0 bases; nucleotides not matched to a gene: 3. CDR3 DNA: TGCGCCAGCAGCCCTGGACAGGCTAACTATGGCTACACCTTC. Amino acid sequence: CASSPGQANYGYTF.

The chain employs TRBV5-4 and TRBJ1-3; D remains ambiguous. V was clipped by 4 bases and J by 2 bases, with 13 bases between them. Germline V gene sequence: CDR1 SGHNT, CDR2 YYREEE (reference sequence). The CDR3 consists of 15 residues. CDR3 sequence: CASSLYPSAGNTIYF. The CDR3 DNA sequence: TGTGCCAGCAGCCTCTACCCCTCCGCTGGAAACACCATATATTTT.

The chain recombines TRBV5-4 with TRBJ2-1; 12 positions agree with TRBD2. Germline CDR1 and CDR2: SGHNT and YYREEE (reference sequence). The CDR3 is 17 residues long. The junction had 8 bases not matched to a gene; V was cut back by 0 bases and J by 7 bases. The CDR3 loop is CASSLEPSGGARNEQFF. In DNA form, the CDR3 reads TGTGCCAGCAGCTTGGAACCTAGCGGGGGGGCTCGGAATGAGCAGTTCTTC.

The chain has TRBV9 and TRBJ1-4, with 9 bases aligning to TRBD1. Looked up from germline, CDR1 is SGDLS and CDR2 is YYNGEE. The CDR3 loop spans 16 amino acids. Unmatched junction bases numbered 10, after V lost 3 bases and J lost 7 bases. CDR3: CASSASRTGAGEKLFF. The CDR3 DNA reads TGTGCCAGCAGCGCATCTCGGACAGGGGCGGGTGAAAAACTGTTTTTT. Complete variable domain (other parts from reference TRBV9 and TRBJ1-4): DSGVTQTPKHLITATGQRVTLRCSPRSGDLSVYWYQQSLDQGLQFLIQYYNGEERAKGNILERFSAQQFPDLHSELNLSSLELGDSALYFCASSASRTGAGEKLFFGSGTQLSVL.

V gene TRBV18 combines with J gene TRBJ1-3; 7 bases are shared with TRBD1. The junction had 10 bases not matched to a gene; V was cut back by 3 bases and J by 2 bases. CDR1 and CDR2 from the germline V gene are KGHSH and LQKENI. The CDR3 totals 17 residues. In DNA form, the CDR3 reads TGTGCCAGCTCACCTCGCGGACAGGAGGGGACTGGAAACACCATATATTTT. Encoded protein: CASSPRGQEGTGNTIYF.

This chain uses TRBV25-1 with TRBJ1-5; TRBD1 agrees at 7 bases. CDR1 is MGHDK and CDR2 is SYGVNS in the germline V gene. CDR3 length: 15 amino acids. With 3 bases clipped from V and 3 bases from J, the junction kept 5 bases outside the gene matches. CDR3 in DNA: TGTGCCAGCAGTGACTCACAGGGGAACAATCAGCCCCAGCATTTT. It translates to CASSDSQGNNQPQHF.

On this clone itself: One junction end does not reproduce the germline sequence, and a read error may be involved. This rearrangement joins TRBV27 to TRBJ1-2; weak D call: TRBD1 (6 bases). Germline V gives CDR1 MNHEY, CDR2 SMNVEV (reference sequence). CDR3 length equals 14 residues. The CDR3 nucleotides are TGTGCCAGCAGGACAGCGAGACAGGCATATGGTTACACCTTC. Translating gives CASRTARQAYGYTF.

This rearrangement joins TRBV28 to TRBJ1-4, with D perhaps TRBD1 (6 bases). Germline CDR1 and CDR2: MDHEN and SYDVKM. CDR3 length: 13 amino acids. The ends were cut back, 4 bases at V and 12 bases at J, with 15 bases in the middle. CDR3 sequence (DNA): TGTGCCAGCAGTTGGTATTCACAGGGAGAACTGTTTTTT. Translated: CASSWYSQGELFF.

This chain links TRBV13 with TRBJ1-2; no definite D call. V dropped 2 bases and J dropped 4 bases, with 17 bases sitting between them. The CDR3 runs 16 residues. The germline CDR1 and CDR2 sequences are PRHDT and FYEKMQ (reference sequence). Here the CDR3 DNA reads TGTGCCAGCAGCTTAAGAAATTTGCGGGGAGGCTATGGCTACACCTTC. As protein: CASSLRNLRGGYGYTF.

The gene calls are TRBV6-5 and TRBJ1-2; no clear D. The ends were cut back, 2 bases at V and 0 bases at J, with 10 bases in the middle. CDR3 length: 15 amino acids. Germline loops: CDR1 MNHEY, CDR2 SVGAGI. The CDR3 is CASSYARGPNYGYTF. CDR3 nucleotide sequence: TGTGCCAGCAGTTACGCCCGGGGTCCTAACTATGGCTACACCTTC.

This rearrangement joins TRBV30 to TRBJ1-4; the match to TRBD1 covers 8 bases. V shed 5 bases and J 6 bases; nucleotides not matched to a gene: 8. The germline CDR1 and CDR2 sequences are GTSNPN and SVGIG (reference sequence). The CDR3 length is 14 residues. CDR3 sequence reads: CAWGTGTGDEKLFF. In nucleotides, the CDR3 is TGTGCCTGGGGAACCGGGACAGGAGATGAAAAACTGTTTTTT.

This chain links TRBV7-2 with TRBJ1-5; D unresolved. The CDR3 has 15 amino acids. Per the germline V gene, CDR1 is SGHTA and CDR2 is FQGNSA. V shed 1 base and J shed 5 bases, with 12 bases lying between them. The CDR3 loop reads CASSLVSWGDQPQHF. As DNA, the CDR3 is TGTGCCAGCAGCTTAGTGTCGTGGGGAGATCAGCCCCAGCATTTT.

This clone has only one observation. The chain combines TRBV7-9 with TRBJ1-2, with 7 bases that match TRBD1. J was trimmed by 3 bases and V by 6 bases; bases with no gene match: 4. This CDR3 is built from 13 residues. Germline CDR1 and CDR2: SEHNR and FQNEAQ (reference sequence). CDR3 loop: CASSYDRDYGYTF. CDR3 nucleotides: TGTGCCAGCAGTTATGACAGGGACTATGGCTACACCTTC.

The chain links TRBV2 to TRBJ2-7, with 11 bases that match TRBD2. V lost 6 bases and J lost 2; bases outside the gene matches: 12. Germline lookup yields CDR1 SNHLY and CDR2 FYNNEI. This CDR3 is 17 amino acids long. CDR3: CASRWGLAAKQAYEQYF. The DNA for the CDR3 is TGTGCCAGCAGATGGGGACTAGCGGCAAAGCAGGCCTACGAGCAGTACTTC.

This clone was seen a handful of times. This sequence joins TRBV11-2 and TRBJ2-1; D might be TRBD1 (5 bases). The CDR3 has 13 amino acids. Germline CDR1 is SGHAT and CDR2 is FQNNGV. Deletions cut 1 base from V and 5 bases from J, with 6 bases between. In nucleotides, the CDR3 is TGTGCCAGCAGCTTAGGGGGCCACAATGAGCAGTTCTTC. Translation gives CASSLGGHNEQFF.

The rearrangement links TRBV7-9 to TRBJ1-2; D gene ambiguous. The CDR3 runs to 15 residues. Germline V gives CDR1 SEHNR, CDR2 FQNEAQ (reference sequence). With 5 bases removed from V and 8 bases from J, the gap between germline ends came to 21 bases. CDR3 in DNA: TGTGCCAGCAGCCGCACGTTTGTAGGGAGTGAGGGCTACACCTTC. It yields the protein CASSRTFVGSEGYTF.

This clone was detected once. The V and J genes are TRBV10-2 and TRBJ2-1, with 8 bases fitting TRBD2. The CDR3 spans 12 residues. Trimming removed 7 bases from V and 10 bases from J; junction bases left unmatched: 6. CDR1 is WSHSY, CDR2 SAAADI, per germline. In DNA, the CDR3 is TGCGCCAGCACGCTAGCGGGCGGCGAGCAGTTCTTC. The encoded protein is CASTLAGGEQFF.

V usage is TRBV7-6 and J usage is TRBJ2-2; tentative D call: TRBD1 (6 bases). There are 14 residues in the CDR3. With 10 bases removed from V and 1 base from J, the gap between germline ends came to 13 bases. Per the germline V gene, CDR1 is SGHVS and CDR2 is FNYEAQ. The CDR3 is CATKKTGNTGELFF. The CDR3 DNA reads TGTGCCACGAAAAAGACAGGGAACACCGGGGAGCTGTTTTTT.

V usage is TRBV4-1 and J usage is TRBJ1-6; 10 bases fit TRBD1. V shed 3 bases and J 6 bases; nucleotides not matched to a gene: 8. The CDR3 has 17 residues. In germline, CDR1 is MGHRA, CDR2 YSYEKL. Here the CDR3 DNA reads TGCGCCAGCAGCCAGCCTCGACAGGGGGCCGGTAATTCACCCCTCCACTTT. Amino acid sequence: CASSQPRQGAGNSPLHF.

The V call is TRBV5-1, the J call TRBJ1-5, with D maybe TRBD1 (6 bases). The germline V gene encodes CDR1 SGHRS and CDR2 YFSETQ. With 3 bases removed from V and 7 bases from J, the gap between germline ends came to 17 bases. CDR3 length equals 15 residues. The CDR3 coding sequence is TGCGCCAGCAGCTCTACAGGGTCGGTAGGGCAGCCCCAGCATTTT. This codes for CASSSTGSVGQPQHF.

The J gene is TRBJ1-1, the V gene TRBV28, with TRBD1 as a possible D gene (5 bases). The V end lost 8 bases, the J end lost 0 bases, and 16 bases lay between the germline ends. Germline V lookup: CDR1 MDHEN, CDR2 SYDVKM. The CDR3 runs 15 residues. The CDR3 bases are TGTGCCAGCTCCCTTCTCGGGGGGGTGAACACTGAAGCTTTCTTT. It translates to CASSLLGGVNTEAFF.